The clone carrying this TCR beta chain was seen only once. Since the CDR3 does not end with the conserved phenylalanine or tryptophan, this likely comes from a read error. Amplified TCR beta CDR3 regions derived from RNA transcripts. First-round RT-PCR with HTBI primers amplified the TCR CDR3 region. TCRdb passed the multiplex PCR reads through MiXCR, listing each CDR3 protein once. Of hundreds of thousands of distinct CDR3 sequences listed, approximately 20% were seen once; the top ten hold over 45%. Germline CDR1 reads KGHSH; CDR2 reads LQKENI. The V gene lost 2 bases and the J gene lost 8 bases, with 18 bases spanning the gap. The length of the CDR3 is 15 residues. This record belongs to a study of T cells in Graves' hyperthyroidism and ophthalmopathy. Exclusion criteria comprised uncontrolled infection, other autoimmune disease, pregnancy or lactation. Orbital computed tomography and thyroid ultrasound, together with serum TRAb and thyroxine and clinical symptoms, were used for diagnoses. 9 to 10 ml fresh peripheral blood yielded the PBMCs.

This TCR was recovered from a man aged 40-49 years with Graves' ophthalmopathy. J is TRBJ1-2 and V is TRBV18; D remains unclear. The sequenced material came from blood. CDR3 in amino acids: CASSPWADTLKGYTL. The CDR3 DNA is TGTGCCAGCTCACCATGGGCAGACACCCTGAAGGGCTACACCCTC.